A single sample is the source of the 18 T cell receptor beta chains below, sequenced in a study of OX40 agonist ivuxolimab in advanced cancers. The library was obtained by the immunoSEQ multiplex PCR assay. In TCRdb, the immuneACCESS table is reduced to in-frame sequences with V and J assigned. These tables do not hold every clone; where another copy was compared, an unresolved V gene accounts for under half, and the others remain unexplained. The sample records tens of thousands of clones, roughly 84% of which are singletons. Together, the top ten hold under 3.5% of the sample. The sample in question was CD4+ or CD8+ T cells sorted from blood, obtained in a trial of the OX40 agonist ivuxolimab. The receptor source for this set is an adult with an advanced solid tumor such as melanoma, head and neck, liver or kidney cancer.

In nucleotides, the CDR3 is TGTGCCAGCAGTCCGACAGGGAACTCTCGCTATGGCTACACCTTC. It is translated as CASSPTGNSRYGYTF. V is TRBV28 and J is TRBJ1-2, with 7 bases matching TRBD1. Germline V CDR1 and CDR2: MDHEN, SYDVKM. The length of the CDR3 is 15 residues. The trim removed 5 bases at V and 4 bases at J, leaving 10 bases unmatched.

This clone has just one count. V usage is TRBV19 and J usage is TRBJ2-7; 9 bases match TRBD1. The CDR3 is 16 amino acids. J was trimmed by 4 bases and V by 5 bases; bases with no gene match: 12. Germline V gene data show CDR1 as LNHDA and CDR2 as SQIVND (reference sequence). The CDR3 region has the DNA TGTGCCAGTAGTCCGAGGGGCGACAGGGGGTTGTACGAGCAGTACTTC. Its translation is CASSPRGDRGLYEQYF. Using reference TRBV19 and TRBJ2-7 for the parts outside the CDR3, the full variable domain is DGGITQSPKYLFRKEGQNVTLSCEQNLNHDAMYWYRQDPGQGLRLIYYSQIVNDFQKGDIAEGYSVSREKKESFPLTVTSAQKNPTAFYLCASSPRGDRGLYEQYFGPGTRLTVT.

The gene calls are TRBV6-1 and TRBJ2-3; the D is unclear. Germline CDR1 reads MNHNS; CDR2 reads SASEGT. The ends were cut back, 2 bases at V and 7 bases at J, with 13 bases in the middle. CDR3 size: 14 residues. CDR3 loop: CASSEMWGYNTQYF. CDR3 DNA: TGTGCCAGCAGTGAAATGTGGGGATACAATACGCAGTATTTT.

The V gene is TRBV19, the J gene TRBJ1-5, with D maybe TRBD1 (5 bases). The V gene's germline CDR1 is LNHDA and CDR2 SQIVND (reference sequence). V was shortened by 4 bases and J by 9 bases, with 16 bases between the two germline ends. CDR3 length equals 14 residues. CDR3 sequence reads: CASSNRDGTRPQHF. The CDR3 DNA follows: TGTGCCAGTAGTAACCGGGACGGCACCCGGCCCCAGCATTTT. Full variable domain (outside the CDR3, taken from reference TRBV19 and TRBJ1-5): DGGITQSPKYLFRKEGQNVTLSCEQNLNHDAMYWYRQDPGQGLRLIYYSQIVNDFQKGDIAEGYSVSREKKESFPLTVTSAQKNPTAFYLCASSNRDGTRPQHFGDGTRLSIL.

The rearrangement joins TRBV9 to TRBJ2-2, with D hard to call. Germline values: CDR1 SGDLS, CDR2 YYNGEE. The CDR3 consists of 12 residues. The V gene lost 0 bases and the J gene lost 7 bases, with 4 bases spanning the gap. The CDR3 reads CASSVEGGELFF. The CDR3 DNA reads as TGTGCCAGCAGCGTAGAAGGCGGGGAGCTGTTTTTT.

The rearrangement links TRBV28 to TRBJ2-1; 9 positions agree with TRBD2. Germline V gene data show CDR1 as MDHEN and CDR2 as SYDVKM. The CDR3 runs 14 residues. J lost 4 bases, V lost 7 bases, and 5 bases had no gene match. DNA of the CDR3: TGTGCCAGCATCTTAGCGGGAGCATACAATGAGCAGTTCTTC. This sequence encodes CASILAGAYNEQFF.

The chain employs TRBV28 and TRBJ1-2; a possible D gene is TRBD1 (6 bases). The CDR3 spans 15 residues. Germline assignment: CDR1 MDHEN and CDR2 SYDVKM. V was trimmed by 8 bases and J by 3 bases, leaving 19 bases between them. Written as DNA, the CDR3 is TGTGCCAGCGGCTCCGCGGGGGGACATTACTATGGCTACACCTTC. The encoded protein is CASGSAGGHYYGYTF.

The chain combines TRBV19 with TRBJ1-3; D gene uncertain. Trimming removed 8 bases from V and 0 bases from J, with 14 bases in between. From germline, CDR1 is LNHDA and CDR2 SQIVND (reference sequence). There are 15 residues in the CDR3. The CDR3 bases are TGTGCCAGTGAGACCGTCGCGTTCTCTGGAAACACCATATATTTT. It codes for CASETVAFSGNTIYF.

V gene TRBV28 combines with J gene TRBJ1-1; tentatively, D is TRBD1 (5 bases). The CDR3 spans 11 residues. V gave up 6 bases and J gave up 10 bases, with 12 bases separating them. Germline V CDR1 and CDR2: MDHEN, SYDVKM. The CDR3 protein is CASRRLGRAFF. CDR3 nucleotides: TGTGCCAGCAGACGTTTGGGGCGAGCTTTCTTT.

The CDR3 nucleotides are TGTGCCAGCTCACCGGATAGCAATCAGCCCCAGCATTTT. This encodes CASSPDSNQPQHF. The chain links TRBV18 to TRBJ1-5, with D unresolved. The CDR3 consists of 13 residues. Per germline, CDR1 KGHSH and CDR2 LQKENI. V lost 3 bases to trimming and J lost 0 bases, with 3 bases between them.

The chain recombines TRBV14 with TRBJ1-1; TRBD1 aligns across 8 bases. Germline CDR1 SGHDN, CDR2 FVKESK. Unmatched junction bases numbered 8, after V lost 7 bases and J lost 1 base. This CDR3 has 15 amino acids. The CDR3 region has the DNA TGTGCCAGCACCCTAATCAGGGGGCCGAACACTGAAGCTTTCTTT. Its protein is CASTLIRGPNTEAFF.

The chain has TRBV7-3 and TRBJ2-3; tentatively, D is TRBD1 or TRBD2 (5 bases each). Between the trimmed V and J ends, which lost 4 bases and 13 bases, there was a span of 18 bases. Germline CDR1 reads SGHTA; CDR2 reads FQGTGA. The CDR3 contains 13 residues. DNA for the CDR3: TGTGCCAGCAGCTACTCTGCTACCGGGACGGAGTATTTT. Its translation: CASSYSATGTEYF.

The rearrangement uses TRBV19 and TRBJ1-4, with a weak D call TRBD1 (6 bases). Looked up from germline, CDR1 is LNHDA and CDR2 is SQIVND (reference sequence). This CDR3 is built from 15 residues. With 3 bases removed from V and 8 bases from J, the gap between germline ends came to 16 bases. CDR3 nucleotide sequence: TGTGCCAGTAGTATCAACAGGGTCCTAGGGGAAAAACTGTTTTTT. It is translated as CASSINRVLGEKLFF. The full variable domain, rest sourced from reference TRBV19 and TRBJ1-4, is DGGITQSPKYLFRKEGQNVTLSCEQNLNHDAMYWYRQDPGQGLRLIYYSQIVNDFQKGDIAEGYSVSREKKESFPLTVTSAQKNPTAFYLCASSINRVLGEKLFFGSGTQLSVL.

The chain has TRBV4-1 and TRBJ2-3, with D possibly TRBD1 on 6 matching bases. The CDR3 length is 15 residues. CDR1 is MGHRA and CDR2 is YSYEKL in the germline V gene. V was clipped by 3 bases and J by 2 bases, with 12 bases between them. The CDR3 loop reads CASSHVRGNTDTQYF. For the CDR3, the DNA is TGCGCCAGCAGCCACGTCAGGGGAAACACAGATACGCAGTATTTT.

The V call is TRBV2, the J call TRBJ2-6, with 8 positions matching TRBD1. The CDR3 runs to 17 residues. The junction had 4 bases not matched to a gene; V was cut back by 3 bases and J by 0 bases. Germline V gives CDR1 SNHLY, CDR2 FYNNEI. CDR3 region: CASSDGTGYSGANVLTF. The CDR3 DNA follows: TGTGCCAGCAGTGATGGGACAGGATACTCTGGGGCCAACGTCCTGACTTTC.

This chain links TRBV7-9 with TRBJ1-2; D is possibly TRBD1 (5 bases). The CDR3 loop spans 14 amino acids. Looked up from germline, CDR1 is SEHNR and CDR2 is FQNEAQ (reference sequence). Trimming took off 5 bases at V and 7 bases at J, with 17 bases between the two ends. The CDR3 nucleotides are TGTGCCAGCAGCACCGACGCAGGGTCCAGTGGCTACACCTTC. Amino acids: CASSTDAGSSGYTF. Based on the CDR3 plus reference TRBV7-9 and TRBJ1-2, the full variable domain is DTGVSQNPRHKITKRGQNVTFRCDPISEHNRLYWYRQTLGQGPEFLTYFQNEAQLEKSRLLSDRFSAERPKGSFSTLEIQRTEQGDSAMYLCASSTDAGSSGYTFGSGTRLTVV.

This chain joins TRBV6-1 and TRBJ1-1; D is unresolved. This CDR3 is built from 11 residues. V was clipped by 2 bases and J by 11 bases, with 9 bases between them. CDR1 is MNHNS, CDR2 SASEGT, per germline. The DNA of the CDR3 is TGTGCCAGCAGTGAACTGCTAGGGGCTTTCTTT. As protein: CASSELLGAFF.

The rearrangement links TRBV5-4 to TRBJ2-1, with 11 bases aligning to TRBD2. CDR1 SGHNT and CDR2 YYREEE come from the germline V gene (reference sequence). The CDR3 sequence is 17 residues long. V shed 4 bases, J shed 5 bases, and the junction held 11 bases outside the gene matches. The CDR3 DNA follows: TGTGCCAGCAGCCCGGCAGGGGTAGCGGGGGGGAACAATGAGCAGTTCTTC. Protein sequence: CASSPAGVAGGNNEQFF.